This T cell receptor beta chain emerged from a study of T cell responses to AZD1222 COVID-19 vaccine. Looked up from germline, CDR1 is SGHNT and CDR2 is YENEEA. The CDR3 spans 16 residues. V lost 0 bases to trimming and J lost 0 bases, with 12 bases between them. The study's findings and limits: White British people made up most donors, females outnumbered males, and clonal diversity was possibly underestimated. Baseline seropositives among AZD1222 recipients totaled only six.

This clone was detected only a few times. The antigen remains undetermined. Sequenced by immunoSEQ multiplex PCR; TCRdb stores in-frame clones only, minus some. In the table there are roughly 99,000 clones, about 89% of which are singletons. The sequences come from peripheral blood, collected on day 0 of AZD1222 vaccination. The clonotype was recovered from an adult in good health. The chain joins TRBV11-3 to TRBJ2-7; D might be TRBD2 (5 bases). CDR3 sequence (DNA): TGTGCCAGCAGCTTAGAAAGCGGCAACTCCTCCTACGAGCAGTACTTC. Its translation: CASSLESGNSSYEQYF.